These T cell receptor beta chains were read from a single sample in a study of early T cells in non-severe SARS-CoV-2 infection. TCRdb used MiXCR to reprocess the 5' RACE reads, holding one entry per CDR3 protein. The sample shows more than 45,000 distinct CDR3 sequences, about 8.4% of them seen only once. Source material: whole blood. These TCRs come from an adult who was a healthcare worker with PCR-confirmed SARS-CoV-2 infection or an uninfected control (not recorded which). Both conserved end residues are part of each CDR3. Fields, in order: D gene, V gene, J gene, clone size, CDR3 protein, CDR3 DNA. D genes are given only for firm matches. Size values are once, few and many counts, or a class for expanded clones, and some rows have none.

>TRBD1|TRBV5-1|TRBJ2-1|few
CASSLNRGPSSSYNEQFF
TGCGCCAGCAGCTTGAACAGGGGGCCTTCGAGCTCCTACAATGAGCAGTTCTTC
>-|TRBV6-4|TRBJ2-6|many
CASSDSFSPGANVLTF
TGTGCCAGCAGTGACTCTTTCAGTCCTGGGGCCAACGTCCTGACTTTC
>TRBD1|TRBV19|TRBJ2-1|-
CASSWQGDGNEQFF
TGTGCCAGTAGTTGGCAGGGGGACGGCAATGAGCAGTTCTTC
>TRBD2|TRBV29-1|TRBJ2-7|many
CSVTTSGTNEQYF
TGCAGCGTTACGACTAGCGGGACGAACGAGCAGTACTTC
>-|TRBV6-1|TRBJ2-3|few
CASSRLAAQNTQYF
TGTGCCAGCAGCCGCTTAGCGGCACAGAATACGCAGTATTTT
>-|TRBV5-6|TRBJ1-1|many
CASTKRKTGTEAFF
TGTGCCAGCACCAAGAGGAAGACAGGCACTGAAGCTTTCTTT
>-|TRBV7-3|TRBJ1-1|many
CASSLGHPNTEAFF
TGTGCCAGCAGCTTAGGCCACCCGAACACTGAAGCTTTCTTT
>-|TRBV12-3/TRBV12-4|TRBJ1-1|few
CASSSNVARGEAFF
TGTGCCAGCAGTTCCAACGTCGCAAGAGGAGAAGCTTTCTTT
>-|TRBV2|TRBJ2-7|few
CASQGGADSYEQYF
TGTGCCAGCCAAGGGGGGGCCGACTCCTACGAGCAGTACTTC
>TRBD1|TRBV28|TRBJ2-3|few
CASSLPGQGATDTQYF
TGTGCCAGCAGTCTTCCGGGACAGGGGGCGACAGATACGCAGTATTTT
>-|TRBV3-1|TRBJ2-1|few
CASSPLAPMKEQFF
TGTGCCAGCAGCCCACTAGCCCCTATGAAGGAGCAGTTCTTC
>TRBD2|TRBV18|TRBJ2-3|many
CASSPLREGSDTQYF
TGTGCCAGCTCACCATTAAGGGAGGGGTCAGATACGCAGTATTTT
>-|TRBV7-8|TRBJ1-1|many
CASSFPPGSVNTEAFF
TGTGCCAGCAGCTTTCCGCCGGGGAGTGTCAACACTGAAGCTTTCTTT
>-|TRBV27|TRBJ2-7|few
CASSPRTAFAYEQYF
TGTGCCAGCAGTCCCCGGACGGCCTTTGCCTACGAGCAGTACTTC
>TRBD1|TRBV2|TRBJ2-6|many
CASSETGNSGANVLTF
TGTGCCAGCAGCGAGACAGGGAACTCTGGGGCCAACGTCCTGACTTTC
>TRBD1|TRBV6-5|TRBJ1-2|many
CASSYQDRGLGYTF
TGTGCCAGCAGTTACCAGGACAGGGGGCTTGGCTACACCTTC
>-|TRBV7-8|TRBJ2-2|many
CASSLVVGNTGELFF
TGTGCCAGCAGCTTAGTCGTTGGGAACACCGGGGAGCTGTTTTTT
>-|TRBV3-1|TRBJ2-1|few
CASSPPGSAYNEQFF
TGTGCCAGCAGCCCGCCAGGTTCCGCCTACAATGAGCAGTTCTTC
>TRBD1|TRBV2|TRBJ2-7|few
CASSESGGRGEQYF
TGTGCCAGCAGTGAATCAGGGGGAAGGGGCGAGCAGTACTTC